One T cell receptor beta chain is described in this entry. The antigen remains undetermined. The sample belongs to a study of Siglec-9 on CD8 T cells in melanoma. Overall study results and limits: Siglec-9 reportedly marks and regulates an effector memory CD8+ T-cell subset apparently accumulating in melanoma tumors.

The assay was immunoSEQ multiplex PCR, and TCRdb's table has in-frame clones only and misses some. This sample has over 30,000 clones, with roughly 84% found just once. The CDR3 loop spans 15 amino acids. The V and J ends lost 7 bases and 4 bases, in that order; junction bases with no gene match: 9. Per germline, CDR1 SGHAT and CDR2 FQNNGV. Source material: Siglec-9- CD8+ T cells sorted from blood. This clonotype was obtained from a human donor in good health. This sequence joins TRBV11-2 and TRBJ2-2; 7 positions match TRBD2. The CDR3 DNA is TGTGCCAGCACCCGAGGGGCTAGCGGCACCGGGGAGCTGTTTTTT. It encodes CASTRGASGTGELFF.